Each of the 20 T cell receptor beta chains below was sequenced from the same sample in a study of post-analysis software for immune sequencing data. General observations from the study: Comparison of patients with controls showed five TRBV segments more frequent in patients, TRBV5-6, TRBV5-1 and TRBV20-1 among them.

Unique-molecular-identifier-tagged TCR beta cDNA libraries were used. TCRdb recomputed calls from the PCR reads with MiXCR, one row per CDR3 protein. The data contain fewer than 850,000 distinct CDR3 sequences, more than 45% of them seen just once; the ten biggest clones take up roughly 4.9%. Their target antigens are unknown. The specimen sequenced was blood. These TCRs come from a girl aged 5-17 years with multiple sclerosis.

This clonotype was counted only a few times. The V and J genes are TRBV4-2 and TRBJ2-1; D tentatively fits TRBD1 or TRBD2 (5 bases each). With 6 bases removed from V and 10 bases from J, the gap between germline ends came to 22 bases. Germline V gene sequence: CDR1 LGHNA, CDR2 YNFKEQ. The CDR3 spans 15 residues. CDR3 sequence: CASSPGRDLVGEQFF. CDR3 DNA sequence: TGTGCCAGCAGTCCAGGCCGGGACCTGGTCGGCGAGCAGTTCTTC.

This clonotype was observed a few times. The gene calls are TRBV24-1 and TRBJ2-7; TRBD2 is a possible D gene (6 bases). The tail of the sequence fits TRBJ2-5 better, so the J call may be wrong. Germline CDR1 KGHDR, CDR2 SFDVKD. The CDR3 is 15 residues long. The CDR3 here is CATSERGTPEETQYF. The CDR3 nucleotides are TGTGCCACCAGTGAGCGCGGGACGCCGGAAGAGACCCAGTACTTC.

This clonotype was picked up a small number of times. The chain is built from TRBV7-8 and TRBJ2-5, with TRBD2 matching 7 bases. The germline V gene has CDR1 SGHVS and CDR2 FQNEAQ. CDR3 length: 17 amino acids. V trimming: 1 base; J trimming: 3 bases; junction bases outside the gene matches: 11. CDR3 coding DNA: TGTGCCAGCAGCTTAGAAGGGGTGGGAGGGCCGAAAGAGACCCAGTACTTC. This codes for CASSLEGVGGPKETQYF.

The rearrangement links TRBV20-1 to TRBJ1-5, with D possibly TRBD1 on 5 matching bases. V was clipped by 4 bases and J by 0 bases, with 22 bases between them. The length of the CDR3 is 18 residues. Germline CDR1 DFQATT, CDR2 SNEGSKA (reference sequence). CDR3 amino acids: CSAKQCIGAVYSNQPQHF. The DNA of the CDR3 is TGCAGTGCTAAACAGTGTATAGGGGCTGTTTATAGCAATCAGCCCCAGCATTTT.

This clonotype occurred a few times. CDR3 in amino acids: CASSFEPGQGTYYGYTF. In DNA, the CDR3 is TGTGCCAGCAGCTTTGAACCGGGACAGGGGACCTACTATGGCTACACCTTC. This chain uses TRBV13 with TRBJ1-2; 10 positions agree with TRBD1. The germline CDR1 and CDR2 sequences are PRHDT and FYEKMQ (reference sequence). Germline trimming cut 3 bases from V and 3 bases from J; bases unmatched to any gene: 10. This CDR3 is built from 17 residues. Using reference TRBV13 and TRBJ1-2 for the parts outside the CDR3, the full variable domain is AAGVIQSPRHLIKEKRETATLKCYPIPRHDTVYWYQQGPGQDPQFLISFYEKMQSDKGSIPDRFSAQQFSDYHSELNMSSLELGDSALYFCASSFEPGQGTYYGYTFGSGTRLTVV.

The chain has TRBV5-1 and TRBJ1-1; the D is unclear. CDR3 length: 15 residues. Deletions cut 3 bases from V and 1 base from J, with 13 bases between. CDR1 and CDR2 (germline): SGHRS, YFSETQ. CDR3 residues: CASSWPTAGNTEAFF. The CDR3 nucleotides read TGCGCCAGCAGCTGGCCAACTGCGGGGAACACTGAAGCTTTCTTT.

V and J are TRBV12-3 or TRBV12-4 and TRBJ1-5; TRBD1 aligns across 7 bases. The CDR3 loop spans 13 amino acids. V was clipped by 9 bases and J by 3 bases; unmatched bases: 5. CDR3: CASQEGANQPQHF. DNA of the CDR3: TGTGCCAGTCAGGAGGGGGCCAATCAGCCCCAGCATTTT.

This clonotype was seen only a few times. The chain links TRBV7-2 to TRBJ2-3; a weak D match, TRBD1 (7 bases). Trimming took 1 base from V and 4 from J, leaving 15 bases between them. Germline V gene sequence: CDR1 SGHTA, CDR2 FQGNSA. CDR3 length equals 16 residues. The CDR3 sequence is CASSLDIGGGADTQYF. The DNA of the CDR3 is TGTGCCAGCAGCTTAGATATAGGAGGGGGCGCAGATACGCAGTATTTT.

This chain joins TRBV27 and TRBJ1-1; D unresolved. Germline V lookup: CDR1 MNHEY, CDR2 SMNVEV (reference sequence). V gave up 2 bases and J gave up 2 bases, with 12 bases separating them. The CDR3 has 15 residues. The CDR3 DNA is TGTGCCAGCAGTTTAACCCCAGGACCCAACACTGAAGCTTTCTTT. This translates into CASSLTPGPNTEAFF.

The chain combines TRBV29-1 with TRBJ2-1, with 10 bases identical to TRBD2. Trimming removed 7 bases from V and 6 bases from J; junction bases left unmatched: 9. The CDR3 length is 14 residues. CDR1 is SQVTM, CDR2 ANQGSEA, per germline. CDR3 sequence: CSGRGTSVRNEQFF. CDR3 DNA: TGCAGCGGGCGCGGGACTAGCGTTCGCAATGAGCAGTTCTTC.

This clonotype was detected only a few times. J is TRBJ1-2 and V is TRBV29-1; the D is unclear. CDR1 and CDR2 (germline): SQVTM, ANQGSEA. Trimming left V 3 bases short and J 8 bases short, with 10 bases between. The CDR3 length is 11 residues. This CDR3 is CSVDSGGGYTF. The CDR3 DNA is TGCAGCGTTGATTCGGGAGGAGGCTACACCTTC.

This clonotype was seen a handful of times. The CDR3, as DNA: TGTGCCAGCAGCCCGAACAGGGTTGGCTACACCTTC. Translation: CASSPNRVGYTF. The chain carries TRBV7-9 and TRBJ1-2; D is possibly TRBD1 (6 bases). The CDR3 has 12 residues. Germline values: CDR1 SEHNR, CDR2 FQNEAQ (reference sequence). Trimming took off 5 bases at V and 7 bases at J, with 11 bases between the two ends. The full variable domain, completed using reference TRBV7-9 and TRBJ1-2, is DTGVSQNPRHKITKRGQNVTFRCDPISEHNRLYWYRQTLGQGPEFLTYFQNEAQLEKSRLLSDRFSAERPKGSFSTLEIQRTEQGDSAMYLCASSPNRVGYTFGSGTRLTVV.

This clonotype showed up just a few times. The genes are TRBV7-9 and TRBJ2-1; 10 bases are a match to TRBD2. In germline, CDR1 is SEHNR, CDR2 FQNEAQ (reference sequence). After removal of 1 base from V and 2 bases from J, the junction contained 5 bases not matched to a gene. This CDR3 has 17 residues. In nucleotides, the CDR3 is TGTGCCAGCAGCTTAGGCGGGCTAGCGGGGGCCTACAATGAGCAGTTCTTC. Amino acid sequence: CASSLGGLAGAYNEQFF.

This chain connects TRBV7-6 to TRBJ2-1; D tentatively fits TRBD1 or TRBD2 (5 bases each). The CDR3 extends over 14 amino acids. V lost 3 bases and J lost 9, with 15 bases in between. CDR1 SGHVS and CDR2 FNYEAQ come from the germline V gene. The CDR3 protein is CASSFGQGECEQFF. CDR3 sequence (DNA): TGTGCCAGCAGCTTCGGTCAGGGAGAGTGTGAGCAGTTCTTC.

J is TRBJ1-2 and V is TRBV11-3; weak D call: TRBD1 (5 bases). CDR1 SGHNT and CDR2 YENEEA come from the germline V gene. V shed 5 bases and J shed 6 bases, with 10 bases lying between them. The CDR3 contains 12 residues. The CDR3 nucleotides read TGTGCCAGCAGCATTGGGGGGGATGGCTACACCTTC. Amino acid sequence: CASSIGGDGYTF.

This sequence joins TRBV11-2 and TRBJ2-1; TRBD1 matches at 8 bases. V gave up 1 base and J gave up 4 bases; unmatched junction bases: 12. Germline assignment: CDR1 SGHAT and CDR2 FQNNGV. CDR3 length equals 18 residues. CDR3 nucleotide sequence: TGTGCCAGCAGCTTAGTAACCCGGGACAGGATTATATACAATGAGCAGTTCTTC. This encodes CASSLVTRDRIIYNEQFF.

Concerning this clonotype: This may arise from a read error, as a much more abundant clone is one base away. The chain is built from TRBV6-5 and TRBJ2-7, with no clear D. The CDR3 consists of 15 residues. CDR1 is MNHEY, CDR2 SVGAGI, per germline. Written as DNA, the CDR3 is TGTGCCTGCAGTCCTCGGGCCTTCGGGTCCTACGAGCAGTACTTC. Protein product: CACSPRAFGSYEQYF.

V and J are TRBV28 and TRBJ2-5; D possibly corresponds to TRBD2 (6 bases). Trimming stripped 6 bases from V and 5 bases from J, with 16 bases between. The V gene's germline CDR1 is MDHEN and CDR2 SYDVKM. The CDR3 consists of 14 residues. The CDR3, as DNA: TGTGCCAGCAGCTTGAGCGGGCCCTGGGAGACCCAGTACTTC. This sequence encodes CASSLSGPWETQYF.

The chain combines TRBV2 with TRBJ2-3; TRBD2 matches at 12 bases. The trim removed 6 bases at V and 6 bases at J, leaving 7 bases unmatched. Looked up from germline, CDR1 is SNHLY and CDR2 is FYNNEI. This CDR3 region has 15 residues. The CDR3 coding sequence is TGTGCCAGCAGGGCGCTAGCGGGAGGGCCGGATACGCAGTATTTT. The encoded protein is CASRALAGGPDTQYF. Supplemented by reference TRBV2 and TRBJ2-3, the full variable domain reads EPEVTQTPSHQVTQMGQEVILRCVPISNHLYFYWYRQILGQKVEFLVSFYNNEISEKSEIFDDQFSVERPDGSNFTLKIRSTKLEDSAMYFCASRALAGGPDTQYFGPGTRLTVL.

This clonotype was seen a handful of times. This chain links TRBV12-3 or TRBV12-4 with TRBJ2-7; D is perhaps TRBD2 (6 bases). This CDR3 is 14 amino acids long. The V end lost 6 bases, the J end lost 4 bases, and 16 bases lay between the germline ends. The CDR3 coding sequence is TGTGCCAGCAGGTCACGCGGGGAGAGGTACGAGCAGTACTTC. Its protein is CASRSRGERYEQYF.